This T cell receptor beta chain was recorded in a study of early T cells in non-severe SARS-CoV-2 infection. For the study at large: Sequenced bulk RNA came from whole blood that was unsorted, and chains were unpaired. Study-wide points: In VDJdb matching, anti-spike CD8 responses were favored while private and CD4 specificities went missing.

Unique molecular identifiers (one per individual cDNA molecule) were attached. TCRdb recomputed calls from the 5' RACE reads with MiXCR, one row per CDR3 protein. The data contain 55,000 to 70,000 distinct CDR3 sequences, around 5.6% of them singletons. In this sample, this clonotype turned up many times. Its antigen is unidentified. The CDR3 totals 15 residues. Germline V gives CDR1 DFQATT, CDR2 SNEGSKA (reference sequence). V was cut by 2 bases and J by 0 bases, with 11 bases left in between. The sample taken for sequencing was whole blood. The chain couples TRBV20-1 to TRBJ1-5; D not resolved. This sequence was found in an adult who was a healthcare worker with PCR-confirmed SARS-CoV-2 infection or an uninfected control (not recorded which). The DNA for the CDR3 is TGCAGTGCTAGATGGCAACCGGGTAGCAATCAGCCCCAGCATTTT. Its protein product is CSARWQPGSNQPQHF.